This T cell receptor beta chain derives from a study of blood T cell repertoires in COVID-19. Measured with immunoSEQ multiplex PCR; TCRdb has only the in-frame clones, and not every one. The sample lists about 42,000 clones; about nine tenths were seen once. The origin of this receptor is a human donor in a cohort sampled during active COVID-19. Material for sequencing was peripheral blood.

CDR3 protein: CASSPSAGNTIYF. The CDR3 coding sequence is TGTGCCAGCAGCCCTTCAGCTGGAAACACCATATATTTT. The chain is built from TRBV7-6 and TRBJ1-3; D uncertain. The V end was cut by 5 bases, the J end by 2 bases, with 7 bases between. The germline CDR1 and CDR2 sequences are SGHVS and FNYEAQ. The CDR3 runs 13 residues.